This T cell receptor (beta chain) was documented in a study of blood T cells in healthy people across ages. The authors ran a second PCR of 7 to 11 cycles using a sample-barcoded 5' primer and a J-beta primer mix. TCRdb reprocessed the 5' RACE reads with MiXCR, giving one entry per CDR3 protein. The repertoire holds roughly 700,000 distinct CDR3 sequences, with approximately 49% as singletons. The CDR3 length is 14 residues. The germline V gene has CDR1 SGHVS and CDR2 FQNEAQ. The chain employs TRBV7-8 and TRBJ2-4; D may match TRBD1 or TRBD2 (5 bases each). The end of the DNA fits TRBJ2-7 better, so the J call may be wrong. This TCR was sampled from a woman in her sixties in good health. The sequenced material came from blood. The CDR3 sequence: CASSPDGTLYEQYF. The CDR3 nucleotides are TGTGCCAGCAGCCCTGACGGGACCCTCTACGAGCAGTACTTC.